Following are 29 T cell receptor beta chains from one sample sequenced in a study of shared clonotypes between healthy human individuals. Using immunoSEQ multiplex PCR, the repertoire was profiled, and TCRdb retains in-frame clones only, with some absent. The sample carries about 680,000 clones, about three quarters recorded once. Sequencing was carried out using memory CD4+ T cells sorted from blood. Stated subset: CD45RA-negative fraction. All receptors derive from a woman aged 30 to 39 in good health.

The CDR3 sequence: CASSPGLAGEQFF. DNA of the CDR3: TGTGCCAGCAGTCCGGGACTAGCGGGAGAGCAGTTCTTC. The rearrangement uses TRBV28 and TRBJ2-1; 13 nucleotides agree with TRBD2. Trimming at V came to 5 bases and at J to 10 bases, leaving 2 bases not matched to a gene. The CDR3 covers 13 residues. Germline V CDR1 and CDR2: MDHEN, SYDVKM.

This clone showed up just a few times. The same CDR3 also results from other DNA sequences found in this sample. The V call is TRBV5-1, the J call TRBJ2-1; D is undetermined. V lost 0 bases and J lost 0, with 7 bases in between. Germline V gives CDR1 SGHRS, CDR2 YFSETQ. This CDR3 has 15 residues. CDR3 in DNA: TGCGCCAGCAGCTTGGAACGGCCCTCCTACAATGAGCAGTTCTTC. Translated, it gives CASSLERPSYNEQFF.

The chain joins TRBV7-8 to TRBJ1-5; D gene ambiguous. The CDR3 spans 13 residues. The V gene lost 1 base and the J gene lost 11 bases, with 12 bases spanning the gap. Germline CDR1 SGHVS, CDR2 FQNEAQ. The CDR3 sequence is CASSLGEGMTQHF. CDR3 DNA sequence: TGTGCCAGCAGCTTAGGGGAGGGCATGACCCAGCATTTT.

This clone was seen a handful of times. This sequence joins TRBV28 and TRBJ2-7; 7 bases are a match to TRBD1. This CDR3 has 15 residues. CDR1 is MDHEN and CDR2 is SYDVKM in the germline V gene. The ends lost 6 bases at V and 1 base at J; junction bases unmatched: 9. CDR3: CASRPHRGNSYEQYF. The CDR3 DNA follows: TGTGCCAGCAGACCCCACAGGGGCAATTCCTACGAGCAGTACTTC.

This clone has just a few counts. The chain has TRBV27 and TRBJ2-3, with TRBD2 matching over 7 bases. The germline gives CDR1 MNHEY, CDR2 SMNVEV (reference sequence). The CDR3 is made up of 14 amino acids. V dropped 4 bases and J dropped 0; count of bases not matched to a gene: 1. The CDR3 loop reads CASSYSGSTDTQYF. CDR3 coding DNA: TGTGCCAGCAGTTATAGCGGGAGCACAGATACGCAGTATTTT.

This clone appeared a few times. The V gene is TRBV27, the J gene TRBJ2-1; 8 bases map to TRBD1. Looked up from germline, CDR1 is MNHEY and CDR2 is SMNVEV (reference sequence). There are 16 residues in the CDR3. The trim removed 5 bases at V and 11 bases at J, leaving 17 bases unmatched. The CDR3 DNA reads TGTGCCAGCAGTACCCCGACCCGACAGGGGCAATACCAGCAGTTCTTC. This sequence encodes CASSTPTRQGQYQQFF.

The rearrangement joins TRBV29-1 to TRBJ2-3; 9 bases align to TRBD2. Germline CDR1 reads SQVTM; CDR2 reads ANQGSEA. The CDR3 covers 16 residues. The V gene end was trimmed by 4 bases and the J gene end by 3 bases; junction bases not matched to a gene: 11. In DNA, the CDR3 is TGCAGCGTTGGGGAGGGGAGCGGGAGGAAGACAGATACGCAGTATTTT. This encodes CSVGEGSGRKTDTQYF.

The chain combines TRBV29-1 with TRBJ2-7; possible D gene TRBD2, 6 bases. The CDR3 spans 13 residues. V was cut by 3 bases and J by 2 bases, with 11 bases left in between. Germline CDR1 and CDR2: SQVTM and ANQGSEA. This CDR3 reads CSVDRGTPYEQYF. DNA of the CDR3: TGCAGCGTTGATCGGGGGACCCCCTACGAGCAGTACTTC.

V is TRBV2 and J is TRBJ2-2; a weak D match, TRBD2 (5 bases). Germline-derived CDR1 and CDR2 are SNHLY and FYNNEI. The CDR3 loop spans 15 amino acids. Deletions cut 8 bases from V and 0 bases from J, with 13 bases between. The CDR3 nucleotides are TGTGCCAGCCGTCAGGAGGCCACGAACACCGGGGAGCTGTTTTTT. Its protein is CASRQEATNTGELFF.

This rearrangement joins TRBV4-1 to TRBJ1-2, with 7 bases lining up with TRBD1. V gave up 1 base and J gave up 3 bases; unmatched junction bases: 14. Germline loops: CDR1 MGHRA, CDR2 YSYEKL. This CDR3 contains 18 residues. The CDR3 sequence: CASSQGIQLTGFYYGYTF. The CDR3 bases are TGCGCCAGCAGCCAAGGGATCCAGCTGACAGGGTTCTACTATGGCTACACCTTC.

CDR3 coding DNA: TGTGCCAGCAGTTTACGGACAGGGGTATACGAGCAGTACTTC. As protein: CASSLRTGVYEQYF. The chain employs TRBV28 and TRBJ2-7; 9 bases fit TRBD1. The CDR3 spans 14 residues. In germline, CDR1 is MDHEN, CDR2 SYDVKM. V was pared by 2 bases and J by 4 bases, with 3 bases of the junction left unmatched.

This chain links TRBV30 with TRBJ2-3, with a possible D match to TRBD2 (6 bases). This CDR3 comprises 14 residues. V lost 1 base and J 4 bases, leaving 12 bases between the germline ends. In germline, CDR1 is GTSNPN, CDR2 SVGIG (reference sequence). Written as DNA, the CDR3 is TGTGCCTGGAGTGCGGGCGGGAAACCAGATACGCAGTATTTT. Its translation is CAWSAGGKPDTQYF.

The V and J genes are TRBV11-3 and TRBJ2-2; unclear D gene. The CDR3 has 14 residues. Germline CDR1 SGHNT, CDR2 YENEEA. V dropped 5 bases and J dropped 3 bases, with 10 bases sitting between them. The chain's CDR3 is CASSKTGDTGELFF. The CDR3 DNA reads TGTGCCAGCAGCAAAACGGGCGACACCGGGGAGCTGTTTTTT. Looking up the rest from reference TRBV11-3 and TRBJ2-2 gives the full variable domain: EAGVVQSPRYKIIEKKQPVAFWCNPISGHNTLYWYLQNLGQGPELLIRYENEEAVDDSQLPKDRFSAERLKGVDSTLKIQPAELGDSAVYLCASSKTGDTGELFFGEGSRLTVL.

This chain connects TRBV29-1 to TRBJ2-5, with TRBD2 matching 11 bases. With V trimmed by 4 bases and J by 5 bases, 9 bases remained unmatched. Germline V gene data show CDR1 as SQVTM and CDR2 as ANQGSEA. The CDR3 is 15 residues long. CDR3 region: CSVGATSGSEETQYF. DNA of the CDR3: TGCAGCGTTGGAGCAACTAGCGGGAGTGAGGAGACCCAGTACTTC.

The count of this clone is one. This chain joins TRBV4-1 and TRBJ1-4; D not certain. The CDR3 length is 17 residues. V shed 0 bases and J shed 0 bases, with 11 bases lying between them. Germline loops: CDR1 MGHRA, CDR2 YSYEKL. For the CDR3, the DNA is TGCGCCAGCAGCCAAGAGCTTACTCCTGCAACTAATGAAAAACTGTTTTTT. It is translated as CASSQELTPATNEKLFF.

This clone was counted only a few times. The chain uses TRBV6-6 and TRBJ1-1; no clear D. CDR3 size: 13 residues. The ends were cut back, 5 bases at V and 5 bases at J, with 12 bases in the middle. CDR1 and CDR2 (germline): MNHNY, SVGAGI (reference sequence). The CDR3 coding sequence is TGTGCCAGCAGTCTACTACAGACGACTGAAGCTTTCTTT. Its protein is CASSLLQTTEAFF.

J is TRBJ2-2 and V is TRBV5-1; D uncertain. Germline V gene lookup returns CDR1 SGHRS and CDR2 YFSETQ. This CDR3 spans 15 amino acids. Trimming took 4 bases from V and 4 from J, leaving 14 bases between them. Here the CDR3 reads CASSPGESSTGELFF. CDR3 in DNA: TGCGCCAGCAGCCCCGGAGAGTCCTCCACCGGGGAGCTGTTTTTT. The complete variable domain, with remaining parts taken from reference TRBV5-1 and TRBJ2-2, reads KAGVTQTPRYLIKTRGQQVTLSCSPISGHRSVSWYQQTPGQGLQFLFEYFSETQRNKGNFPGRFSGRQFSNSRSEMNVSTLELGDSALYLCASSPGESSTGELFFGEGSRLTVL.

This chain joins TRBV2 and TRBJ2-3; 12 nucleotides line up with TRBD2. This CDR3 spans 17 amino acids. V trimming: 5 bases; J trimming: 5 bases; junction bases outside the gene matches: 11. CDR1 is SNHLY, CDR2 FYNNEI, per germline. The CDR3 loop reads CASSNEPRLAGEDTQYF. CDR3 sequence (DNA): TGTGCCAGCAGTAATGAACCCCGACTAGCGGGAGAAGATACGCAGTATTTT.

This chain uses TRBV4-1 with TRBJ2-1; D assignment may be TRBD1 or TRBD2 (5 bases each). Germline V gene lookup returns CDR1 MGHRA and CDR2 YSYEKL. The CDR3 runs to 15 residues. V dropped 3 bases and J dropped 9 bases, with 18 bases sitting between them. As DNA, the CDR3 is TGCGCCAGCAGCCAGTCCGGGACGAGGTCGGGTGAGCAGTTCTTC. Translated, it gives CASSQSGTRSGEQFF.

This chain connects TRBV28 to TRBJ2-7, with D unresolved. Germline values: CDR1 MDHEN, CDR2 SYDVKM. This CDR3 has 14 residues. The V and J ends lost 6 bases and 2 bases respectively, with 14 bases between them. This CDR3 is CASSHSNPPYEQYF. For the CDR3, the DNA is TGTGCCAGCAGCCATAGCAACCCCCCCTACGAGCAGTACTTC.

The rearrangement joins TRBV10-3 to TRBJ2-3, with D possibly being TRBD2 (6 bases). CDR1 and CDR2 from the germline V gene are ENHRY and SYGVKD. CDR3 size: 13 residues. Trimming pared 8 bases from V and 7 bases from J, leaving 16 bases between. CDR3 sequence: CAISTGEINTQYF. DNA for the CDR3: TGTGCCATCTCAACGGGAGAAATAAATACGCAGTATTTT.

The chain employs TRBV18 and TRBJ2-7; the match to TRBD2 covers 14 bases. V lost 1 base to trimming and J lost 5 bases; unmatched junction nucleotides: 10. This CDR3 contains 18 residues. From germline, CDR1 is KGHSH and CDR2 LQKENI. CDR3 in amino acids: CASSPQPGLAGVHNEQYF. DNA for the CDR3: TGTGCCAGCTCACCACAACCGGGACTAGCGGGAGTCCATAACGAGCAGTACTTC.

The rearrangement uses TRBV10-2 and TRBJ2-4; D may be TRBD1 or TRBD2 (6 bases each). Trimming left V 0 bases short and J 7 bases short, with 19 bases between. The CDR3 covers 17 residues. Germline V lookup: CDR1 WSHSY, CDR2 SAAADI. DNA for the CDR3: TGCGCCAGCAGTGAGTCGGCGGGGTGGCAGGGGAGGAACATTCAGTACTTC. Its translation: CASSESAGWQGRNIQYF.

Concerning this clone itself: Different DNA sequences within this sample yield the same CDR3. The V gene is TRBV5-1, the J gene TRBJ2-1; 10 bases agree with TRBD2. Germline V CDR1 and CDR2: SGHRS, YFSETQ. The CDR3 is 15 residues long. Losses at the gene ends were 4 bases for V and 4 bases for J; bases not matched to a gene: 5. The CDR3 region is CASSPSSGGYNEQFF. In DNA, the CDR3 is TGCGCCAGCAGCCCATCTAGCGGGGGATACAATGAGCAGTTCTTC.

The chain uses TRBV5-4 and TRBJ1-1; 9 bases are a match to TRBD1. J was trimmed by 0 bases and V by 4 bases; bases with no gene match: 10. The CDR3 consists of 17 residues. CDR1 is SGHNT and CDR2 is YYREEE in the germline V gene (reference sequence). The CDR3 region is CASSGGQGRGMNTEAFF. CDR3 DNA sequence: TGTGCCAGCAGCGGTGGACAGGGGAGGGGGATGAACACTGAAGCTTTCTTT.

This clone turned up a few times. The chain is built from TRBV30 and TRBJ2-7; 11 positions match TRBD2. The CDR3 contains 16 residues. After removal of 0 bases from V and 2 bases from J, the junction contained 6 bases not matched to a gene. Germline V lookup: CDR1 GTSNPN, CDR2 SVGIG (reference sequence). The CDR3 region is CAWSVTGLADTYEQYF. The DNA for the CDR3 is TGTGCCTGGAGTGTAACGGGACTAGCGGATACCTACGAGCAGTACTTC.

CDR3: CASSAAGIDTQYF. CDR3 nucleotides: TGTGCCAGCAGCGCCGCGGGGATAGATACGCAGTATTTT. The chain links TRBV7-9 to TRBJ2-3; D perhaps matches TRBD2 (6 bases). Trimming removed 5 bases at V and 5 bases at J, with 11 bases between. Germline-derived CDR1 and CDR2 are SEHNR and FQNEAQ (reference sequence). This CDR3 spans 13 amino acids.

V gene TRBV11-3 combines with J gene TRBJ2-1; 8 bases are shared with TRBD2. V gave up 2 bases and J gave up 4 bases; unmatched junction bases: 4. The CDR3 loop spans 15 amino acids. CDR1 and CDR2 (germline): SGHNT, YENEEA. The chain's CDR3 is CASSLFGGGYNEQFF. CDR3 coding DNA: TGTGCCAGCAGCTTATTTGGCGGGGGGTACAATGAGCAGTTCTTC.

For the CDR3, the DNA is TGCAGCGTTGAATCGGGGGACGAAAAACTGTTTTTT. Translation gives CSVESGDEKLFF. V gene TRBV29-1 combines with J gene TRBJ1-4, with D tentatively TRBD1 (5 bases). Germline CDR1 is SQVTM and CDR2 is ANQGSEA. The CDR3 is 12 residues long. V lost 2 bases and J lost 8, with 9 bases in between.